This TCR beta chain was captured in a study of human T cells and chemical hapten exposure. Study overall: The study lasted roughly 26 weeks, and patients were dosed weekly with diphenylcyclopropenone on the scalp throughout. Patients, predominantly female, presented with alopecia areata, totalis or universalis. The patch tests put 0.01% DPC on the skin of the upper back and were read 6 days later.

Sample time point: pre-sensitization, week 0. Treatment specified: therapeutic diphenylcyclopropenone sensitization with weekly scalp DPC. Germline lookup yields CDR1 ENHRY and CDR2 SYGVKD. Trimming cost V 2 bases and J 3 bases; bases outside gene matches: 5. CDR3 size: 15 residues. Per the authors' pipeline: Sample-level TCR yields exhibited a median of approximately 88,000, with a range of about 23,224 to 690,600. One entry per CDR3 protein, called by TCRdb with MiXCR from the RACE reads. TCRdb, not the original authors, processed these V and J calls. Of about 260,000 distinct CDR3 sequences listed, around 9.3% are singletons.

The sample consisted of whole blood, taken in connection with sensitization to the hapten diphenylcyclopropenone (DPC). The clonotype was recovered from a woman aged 40-49 years with alopecia areata. Some clones in this sample may be carry-over from other donors' samples. V gene TRBV10-3 combines with J gene TRBJ2-3; 7 nucleotides line up with TRBD2. CDR3 amino acids: CAISEGGVPTDTQYF. CDR3 in DNA: TGTGCCATCAGTGAGGGGGGGGTGCCGACAGATACGCAGTATTTT.